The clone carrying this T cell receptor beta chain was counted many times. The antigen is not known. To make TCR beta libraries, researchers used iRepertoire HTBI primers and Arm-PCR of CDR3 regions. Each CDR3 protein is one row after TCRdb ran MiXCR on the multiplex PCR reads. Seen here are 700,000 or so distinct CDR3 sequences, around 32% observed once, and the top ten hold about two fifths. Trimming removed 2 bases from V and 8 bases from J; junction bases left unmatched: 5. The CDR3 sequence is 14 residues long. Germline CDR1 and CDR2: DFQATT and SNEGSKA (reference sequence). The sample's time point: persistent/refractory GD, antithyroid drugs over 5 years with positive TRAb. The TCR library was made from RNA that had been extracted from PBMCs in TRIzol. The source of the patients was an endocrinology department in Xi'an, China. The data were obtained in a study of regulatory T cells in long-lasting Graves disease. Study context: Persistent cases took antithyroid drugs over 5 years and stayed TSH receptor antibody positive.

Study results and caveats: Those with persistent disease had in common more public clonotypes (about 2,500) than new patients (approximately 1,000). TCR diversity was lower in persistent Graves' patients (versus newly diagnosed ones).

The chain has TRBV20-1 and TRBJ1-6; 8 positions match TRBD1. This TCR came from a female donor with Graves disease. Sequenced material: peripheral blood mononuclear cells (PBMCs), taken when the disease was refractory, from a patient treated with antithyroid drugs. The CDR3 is CSARPGQGDSPLHF. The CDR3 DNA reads TGCAGTGCTAGACCTGGACAGGGAGATTCACCCCTCCACTTT.